This T cell receptor beta chain is from a study of molecular identifiers for immune sequencing clone quantification. Study findings and constraints: Single-cell amounts of spiked Jurkat TCR RNA were reportedly detectable among over 750,000 naive cells.

With RNA at 10%, 30% or 50%, naive CD8 libraries came from about 20,000 to 1,000,000 sorted cells. The bulk TCR libraries were made with methods described before and with listed TCR primers. TCRdb itself ran the PCR reads through MiXCR, one entry per CDR3 protein. The sample gives about half a million distinct CDR3 sequences, 25% of which show up once; roughly 0.77% is in the top ten. Worth noting for this clonotype: Its antigen is as yet unknown. This likely comes from a read error, as the CDR3 has no conserved phenylalanine or tryptophan at its end. No DNA is shown, since the ends of the CDR3 on it are uncertain; the CDR3 is the one TCRdb lists.

With termini counted, the CDR3 has 13 amino acids. The germline V gene encodes CDR1 SQVTM and CDR2 ANQGSEA. The chain carries TRBV29-1 and TRBJ2-3; the table's TRBD1 call for D was not verified on the DNA. Material for sequencing was naive CD8+ T cells from blood, with Jurkat cell RNA spiked in. Stated subset: FACS-sorted CD8+CD4-CCR7+CD45RA+ naive T cells. The receptor was derived from a human donor in good health. Some libraries in this study had Jurkat cell RNA spiked in. The CDR3 region is CSVEGPVSDTEYV.